The 21 T cell receptor beta chains below all came from one sample that was sequenced in a study of blood T cell repertoires in COVID-19. The method was immunoSEQ multiplex PCR; TCRdb's version includes in-frame clones alone and lacks a portion of them. The data hold approximately 450,000 clones, with roughly 85% observed a single time. Sequenced sample: PBMCs or T cells enriched from blood (not recorded which). These receptors were obtained from a woman under 30 with acute COVID-19.

The chain employs TRBV18 and TRBJ1-3; D is unresolved. V was pared by 1 base and J by 0 bases, with 16 bases between. CDR1 and CDR2 from the germline V gene are KGHSH and LQKENI. This CDR3 comprises 18 residues. The CDR3 coding sequence is TGTGCCAGCTCACCACAGGTCGTCGGGTCCGACTCTGGAAACACCATATATTTT. Amino acids: CASSPQVVGSDSGNTIYF.

The chain employs TRBV28 and TRBJ1-1; TRBD1 matches at 9 bases. The CDR3 runs 16 residues. Trimming at V came to 7 bases and at J to 5 bases, leaving 14 bases not matched to a gene. The germline gives CDR1 MDHEN, CDR2 SYDVKM. CDR3 in DNA: TGTGCCAGCAAAACCGCTCTGAGACAGGGGGGTACTGAAGCTTTCTTT. Its protein product is CASKTALRQGGTEAFF.

The V call is TRBV3-1 (or the pseudogene TRBV3-2), the J call TRBJ2-5; TRBD2 matches 12 bases. Trimming took 4 bases from V and 5 from J; bases not matched to a gene: 5. This CDR3 has 15 amino acids. Germline V gives CDR1 LGHDT, CDR2 YNNKEL (reference sequence). The CDR3 sequence is CASSRSSGRAETQYF. The CDR3 DNA reads as TGTGCCAGCAGCCGGTCTAGCGGGAGGGCTGAGACCCAGTACTTC.

This sequence joins TRBV19 and TRBJ1-6, with D uncertain. This CDR3 is built from 12 residues. Germline CDR1 LNHDA, CDR2 SQIVND (reference sequence). Trimming shortened V by 3 bases and J by 10 bases, and 7 bases separated the two germline ends. CDR3 amino acids: CASSISRSPLHF. The CDR3 nucleotides read TGTGCCAGTAGTATTTCTAGATCACCCCTCCACTTT.

The chain links TRBV28 to TRBJ1-2; D unresolved. CDR3 size: 13 residues. Germline CDR1 is MDHEN and CDR2 is SYDVKM. V lost 10 bases to trimming and J lost 4 bases, with 16 bases between them. CDR3: CAISLGVGYGYTF. The DNA for the CDR3 is TGTGCCATCTCTCTCGGGGTAGGCTATGGCTACACCTTC.

The V gene is TRBV12-3 or TRBV12-4, the J gene TRBJ1-5, with D maybe TRBD1 (6 bases). The CDR3 runs to 12 residues. V dropped 4 bases and J dropped 6 bases, with 7 bases sitting between them. CDR3 residues: CASSWTVQPQHF. The CDR3 nucleotides are TGTGCCAGCAGTTGGACAGTTCAGCCCCAGCATTTT.

In nucleotides, the CDR3 is TGCGCCAGCAGCCCAGGGGCTAGCGGGAGCGGGGAGACCCAGTACTTC. As protein: CASSPGASGSGETQYF. The chain combines TRBV5-1 with TRBJ2-5; 10 bases align to TRBD2. The V gene end was trimmed by 4 bases and the J gene end by 5 bases; junction bases not matched to a gene: 11. Germline V gives CDR1 SGHRS, CDR2 YFSETQ. The CDR3 is 16 residues long.

This sequence joins TRBV7-8 and TRBJ1-2; D ambiguous. V lost 5 bases and J 5 bases, leaving 6 bases between the germline ends. CDR1 SGHVS and CDR2 FQNEAQ come from the germline V gene. The CDR3 is 11 amino acids. The CDR3 nucleotides are TGTGCCAGCAGCCCCAGATATGGCTACACCTTC. Translating it yields CASSPRYGYTF.

The sample holds one count of this clone. V usage is TRBV6-5 and J usage is TRBJ1-1; TRBD1 might be the D (5 bases). The CDR3 sequence is 15 residues long. CDR1 is MNHEY, CDR2 SVGAGI, per germline. V was trimmed by 7 bases and J by 0 bases, leaving 15 bases between them. This CDR3 is CASTMGGALNTEAFF. Here the CDR3 DNA reads TGTGCCAGCACCATGGGGGGAGCTCTGAACACTGAAGCTTTCTTT.

This clone appeared once. The chain links TRBV9 to TRBJ2-2; the D gene is possibly TRBD2 (6 bases). V lost 6 bases and J lost 4, with 16 bases in between. Germline V CDR1 and CDR2: SGDLS, YYNGEE. The CDR3 contains 15 residues. CDR3 sequence: CASKEVAETTGELFF. In DNA, the CDR3 is TGTGCCAGCAAAGAGGTAGCGGAGACCACCGGGGAGCTGTTTTTT.

The J gene is TRBJ2-7, the V gene TRBV11-1; D gene uncertain. V was shortened by 3 bases and J by 2 bases, with 17 bases between the two germline ends. Germline lookup yields CDR1 SGHAT and CDR2 FQDESV (reference sequence). This CDR3 is 16 amino acids long. CDR3 in DNA: TGTGCCAGCAGCTTTGACCTCAAGAGCGTTCCCTACGAGCAGTACTTC. This sequence encodes CASSFDLKSVPYEQYF. Full variable domain (remainder filled in from reference TRBV11-1 and TRBJ2-7): EAEVAQSPRYKITEKSQAVAFWCDPISGHATLYWYRQILGQGPELLVQFQDESVVDDSQLPKDRFSAERLKGVDSTLKIQPAELGDSAMYLCASSFDLKSVPYEQYFGPGTRLTVT.

This chain links TRBV28 with TRBJ2-7, with 10 bases aligning to TRBD1. The CDR3 runs to 15 residues. V shed 6 bases, J shed 2 bases, and the junction held 7 bases outside the gene matches. The germline V gene encodes CDR1 MDHEN and CDR2 SYDVKM. CDR3: CASSTIGQGAYEQYF. In DNA form, the CDR3 reads TGTGCCAGCAGCACAATAGGACAGGGGGCCTACGAGCAGTACTTC.

The chain joins TRBV21-1 to TRBJ1-1; TRBD1 is the table's D call and was not checked against the DNA. TRBV21-1 is given as a pseudogene. The CDR3 runs to 17 residues. The CDR3 DNA sequence: TGTGCCAGCAGCAAAGCGCTCGGGGACAGGGGGAACACTGAAGCTTTCTTT. It codes for CASSKALGDRGNTEAFF.

This chain connects TRBV24-1 to TRBJ2-2; TRBD1 agrees at 7 bases. This CDR3 region has 13 residues. V lost 4 bases to trimming and J lost 6 bases; unmatched junction nucleotides: 1. Germline V gene data show CDR1 as KGHDR and CDR2 as SFDVKD. The chain's CDR3 is CATSDTGAGELFF. The CDR3 bases are TGTGCCACCAGTGACACAGGGGCCGGGGAGCTGTTTTTT.

The chain has TRBV11-3 and TRBJ2-6; the D gene is possibly TRBD1 (5 bases). The V gene's germline CDR1 is SGHNT and CDR2 YENEEA. V was clipped by 6 bases and J by 1 base, with 13 bases between them. The CDR3 totals 16 residues. The CDR3 is CASRPSQGSGANVLTF. For the CDR3, the DNA is TGTGCCAGCAGGCCGAGCCAGGGATCTGGGGCCAACGTCCTGACTTTC.

The count of this clone is one. V and J are TRBV7-9 and TRBJ2-1; 12 bases are shared with TRBD1. V lost 5 bases to trimming and J lost 8 bases; unmatched junction nucleotides: 7. The CDR3 has 15 amino acids. Germline V CDR1 and CDR2: SEHNR, FQNEAQ (reference sequence). In DNA, the CDR3 is TGTGCCAGCAGCCCGGCCGGGACAGGGGGCCATGAGCAGTTCTTC. Its protein is CASSPAGTGGHEQFF. Complete variable domain (other parts from reference TRBV7-9 and TRBJ2-1): DTGVSQNPRHKITKRGQNVTFRCDPISEHNRLYWYRQTLGQGPEFLTYFQNEAQLEKSRLLSDRFSAERPKGSFSTLEIQRTEQGDSAMYLCASSPAGTGGHEQFFGPGTRLTVL.

This chain uses TRBV14 with TRBJ1-6; tentative D call: TRBD1 (6 bases). CDR3 length: 16 amino acids. CDR1 and CDR2 from the germline V gene are SGHDN and FVKESK. V shed 4 bases and J shed 7 bases, with 17 bases lying between them. As DNA, the CDR3 is TGTGCCAGCAGCCCACACCGACAGGTCGGCAATTCACCCCTCCACTTT. Its translation: CASSPHRQVGNSPLHF.

The V gene is TRBV10-3, the J gene TRBJ2-1; 8 nucleotides line up with TRBD1. J lost 6 bases, V lost 4 bases, and 8 bases had no gene match. The CDR3 has 15 amino acids. Germline V lookup: CDR1 ENHRY, CDR2 SYGVKD. CDR3 coding DNA: TGTGCCATCAGTGGCGACAGGGGAGTCGGCAATGAGCAGTTCTTC. Its protein product is CAISGDRGVGNEQFF.

The sample holds one count of this clone. The junction departs from the called germline gene at one end, perhaps through a read error. The chain employs TRBV6-5 and TRBJ1-1, with TRBD1 identical over 7 bases. Germline V CDR1 and CDR2: MNHEY, SVGAGI. This CDR3 comprises 13 residues. The CDR3 loop is CATSRDSGNEAFF. The CDR3 DNA follows: TGTGCCACCAGTCGGGACAGCGGAAATGAAGCTTTCTTT.

The V call is TRBV6-6, the J call TRBJ1-6; D call uncertain. The CDR3 totals 12 residues. Between the trimmed V and J ends, which lost 1 base and 17 bases, there was a span of 12 bases. Germline V gives CDR1 MNHNY, CDR2 SVGAGI (reference sequence). The CDR3 sequence is CASSYLGSLIHF. The CDR3 bases are TGTGCCAGCAGTTACTTGGGCTCACTGATCCACTTT.

The chain combines TRBV2 with TRBJ2-2, with D maybe TRBD2 (6 bases). This CDR3 region has 14 residues. Germline CDR1 and CDR2: SNHLY and FYNNEI. V gave up 4 bases and J gave up 2 bases, with 8 bases separating them. The CDR3 protein is CASSAGTNTGELFF. The CDR3 DNA reads TGTGCCAGCAGTGCAGGGACTAACACCGGGGAGCTGTTTTTT.